The source of this TCR beta chain is a study of beta chain features in type 1 diabetes. Investigators reverse transcribed all isolated RNA, so they sequenced expressed TCRB transcripts. Reads from naive, central memory and regulatory T cell samples averaged approximately 3.7 million. Clones were sequenced by immunoSEQ multiplex PCR, and TCRdb holds only the in-frame ones, with some missing. The sample carries 330,000 or so clones, around 12% recorded once. Sorted CD4+ subsets: naive, central memory, regulatory, stem cell-like memory (CD45RO/CCR7/CD25/CD127/CD95/CD27 panel). The junction had 11 bases not matched to a gene; V was cut back by 4 bases and J by 5 bases. Germline-derived CDR1 and CDR2 are MNHEY and SVGAGI. CDR3 size: 16 residues. Study-wide results and limits: HLA effects on TCRB rearrangement stayed unresolved here. The naive, central memory and Treg TCRB repertoires showed an apparent similarity that was greater among patients than among healthy donors. Within each of all four CD4+ subsets, Type 1 diabetes patients had TCRB CDR3s that were moderately but significantly shorter.

This clone turned up a few times. Its cognate antigen is unknown. Sequenced material: naive CD4+ T cells from blood. The chain employs TRBV6-5 and TRBJ2-5, with 9 bases identical to TRBD2. This TCR was sampled from a woman between 18 and 29 years old with type 1 diabetes. The CDR3 loop reads CASSLSGGPNWETQYF. The CDR3 coding sequence is TGTGCCAGCAGTTTAAGCGGGGGGCCGAATTGGGAGACCCAGTACTTC.